This T cell receptor (beta chain) was sequenced during a study of regulatory T cells in long-lasting Graves disease. The authors built TCR beta libraries using iRepertoire HTBI primers and Arm-PCR of CDR3 regions. TCRdb redid the calling of the multiplex PCR reads with MiXCR, one entry per CDR3 protein. The sample holds a few hundred thousand distinct CDR3 sequences, 23% seen once. Regarding this clonotype: The antigen is not known.

The time point was: persistent/refractory GD, antithyroid drugs over 5 years with positive TRAb. The TCR library was prepared using RNA isolated from PBMCs. Roughly 8.2-milliliter peripheral blood samples went into EDTA tubes. General observations from the study: Peripheral blood, not thyroid tissue, was the sole material studied. Newly diagnosed disease favored TRBV20-1 and TRBJ2-1 over persistent disease. Among the persistent patients, 2,741 public clonotypes were shared, more than the approximately 1,000 shared among new patients.

This CDR3 region has 15 residues. With 6 bases removed from V and 7 bases from J, the gap between germline ends came to 22 bases. Germline V gene sequence: CDR1 SEHNR, CDR2 FQNEAQ (reference sequence). Sequences were derived from peripheral blood mononuclear cells (PBMCs), sampled when the disease was refractory, from a patient treated with antithyroid drugs. The chain recombines TRBV7-9 with TRBJ2-7; tentatively, D is TRBD1 (6 bases). The sequence came from a female donor with Graves disease. The CDR3 protein is CASSKVGGGQGEQYF. CDR3 DNA: TGTGCCAGCAGTAAAGTCGGTGGCGGCCAGGGGGAGCAGTACTTC.